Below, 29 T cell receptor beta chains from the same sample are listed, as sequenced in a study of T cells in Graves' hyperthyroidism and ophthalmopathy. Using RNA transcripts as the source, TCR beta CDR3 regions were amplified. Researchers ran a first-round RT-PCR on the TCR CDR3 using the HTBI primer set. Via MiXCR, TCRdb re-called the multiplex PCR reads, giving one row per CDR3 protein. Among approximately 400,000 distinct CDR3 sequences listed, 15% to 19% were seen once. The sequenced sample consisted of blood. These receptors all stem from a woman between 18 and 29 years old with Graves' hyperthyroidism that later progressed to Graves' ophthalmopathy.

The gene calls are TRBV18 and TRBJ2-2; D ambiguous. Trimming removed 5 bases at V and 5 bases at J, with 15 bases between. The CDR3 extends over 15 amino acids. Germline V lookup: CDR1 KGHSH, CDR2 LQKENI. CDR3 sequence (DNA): TGTGCCAGCTCAAGAGCCGAACAAGGGACCGGGGAGCTGTTTTTT. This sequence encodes CASSRAEQGTGELFF.

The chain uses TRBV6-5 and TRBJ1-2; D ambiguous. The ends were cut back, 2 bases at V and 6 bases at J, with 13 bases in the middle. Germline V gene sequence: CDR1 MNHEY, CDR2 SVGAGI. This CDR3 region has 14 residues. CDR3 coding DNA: TGTGCCAGCAGTTACGGCAGCCTTTCGGATGGCTACACCTTC. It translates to CASSYGSLSDGYTF.

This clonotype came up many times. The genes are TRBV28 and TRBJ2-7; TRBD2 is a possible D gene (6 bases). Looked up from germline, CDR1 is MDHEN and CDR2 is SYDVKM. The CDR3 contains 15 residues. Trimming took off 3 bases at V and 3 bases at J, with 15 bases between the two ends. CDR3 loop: CASSFGREGFYEQYF. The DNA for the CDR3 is TGTGCCAGCAGTTTCGGGCGGGAAGGCTTCTACGAGCAGTACTTC.

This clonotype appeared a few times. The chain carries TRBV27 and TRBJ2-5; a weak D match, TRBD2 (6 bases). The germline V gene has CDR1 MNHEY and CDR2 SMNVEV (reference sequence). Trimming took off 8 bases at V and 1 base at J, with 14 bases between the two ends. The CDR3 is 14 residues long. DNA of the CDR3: TGTGCCAGCGGTCGGAGGGGCCTCCAAGAGACCCAGTACTTC. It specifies CASGRRGLQETQYF.

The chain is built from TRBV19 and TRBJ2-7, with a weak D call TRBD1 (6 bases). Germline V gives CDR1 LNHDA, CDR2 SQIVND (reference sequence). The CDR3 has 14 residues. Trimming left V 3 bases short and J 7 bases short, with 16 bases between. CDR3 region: CASSMPGELGEQYF. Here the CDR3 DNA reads TGTGCCAGTAGTATGCCAGGGGAGCTAGGAGAGCAGTACTTC.

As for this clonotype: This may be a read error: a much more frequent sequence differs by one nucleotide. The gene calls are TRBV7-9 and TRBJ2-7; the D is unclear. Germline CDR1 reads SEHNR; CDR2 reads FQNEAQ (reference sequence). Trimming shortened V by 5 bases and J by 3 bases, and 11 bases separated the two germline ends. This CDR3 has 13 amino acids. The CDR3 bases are TGTGCCAGCAGCCCGCCACCTTTCTACGAGCAGTACTTC. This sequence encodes CASSPPPFYEQYF.

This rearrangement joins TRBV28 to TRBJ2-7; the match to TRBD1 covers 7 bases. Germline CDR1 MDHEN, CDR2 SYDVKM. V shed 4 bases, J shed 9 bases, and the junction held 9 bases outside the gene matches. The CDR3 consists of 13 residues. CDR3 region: CASSYGQVGVQYF. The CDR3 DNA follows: TGTGCCAGCAGTTACGGACAGGTAGGAGTGCAGTACTTC.

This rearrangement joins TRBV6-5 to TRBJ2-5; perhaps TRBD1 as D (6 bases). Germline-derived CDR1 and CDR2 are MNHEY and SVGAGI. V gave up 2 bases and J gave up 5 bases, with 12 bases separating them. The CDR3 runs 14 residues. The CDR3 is CASSYVRGRETQYF. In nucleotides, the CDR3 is TGTGCCAGCAGTTACGTCAGGGGCAGGGAGACCCAGTACTTC.

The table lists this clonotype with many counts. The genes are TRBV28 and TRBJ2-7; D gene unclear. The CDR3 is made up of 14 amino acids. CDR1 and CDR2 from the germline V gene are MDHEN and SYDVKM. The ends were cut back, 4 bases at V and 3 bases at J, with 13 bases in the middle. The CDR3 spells CASSSQSIDYEQYF. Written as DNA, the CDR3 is TGTGCCAGCAGTTCTCAGAGTATCGACTACGAGCAGTACTTC.

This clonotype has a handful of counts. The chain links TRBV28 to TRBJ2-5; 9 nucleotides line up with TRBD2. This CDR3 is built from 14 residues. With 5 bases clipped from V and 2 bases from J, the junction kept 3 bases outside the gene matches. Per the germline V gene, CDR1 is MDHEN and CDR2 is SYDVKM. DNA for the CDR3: TGTGCCAGCAGTACCACTAGCGGGCAAGAGACCCAGTACTTC. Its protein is CASSTTSGQETQYF.

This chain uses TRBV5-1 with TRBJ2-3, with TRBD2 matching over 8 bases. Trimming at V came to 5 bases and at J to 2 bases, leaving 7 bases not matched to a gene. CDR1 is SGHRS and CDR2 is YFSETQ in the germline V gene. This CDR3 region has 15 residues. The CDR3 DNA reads TGCGCCAGCAGAGAGGTAGCGGGACCCACAGATACGCAGTATTTT. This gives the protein CASREVAGPTDTQYF.

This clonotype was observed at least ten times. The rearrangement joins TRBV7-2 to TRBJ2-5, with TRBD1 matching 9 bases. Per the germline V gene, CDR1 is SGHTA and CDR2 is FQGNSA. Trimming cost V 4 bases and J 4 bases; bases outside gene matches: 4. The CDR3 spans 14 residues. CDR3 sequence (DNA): TGTGCCAGCAGCTCCAACAGGGGGCGAGAGACCCAGTACTTC. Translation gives CASSSNRGRETQYF.

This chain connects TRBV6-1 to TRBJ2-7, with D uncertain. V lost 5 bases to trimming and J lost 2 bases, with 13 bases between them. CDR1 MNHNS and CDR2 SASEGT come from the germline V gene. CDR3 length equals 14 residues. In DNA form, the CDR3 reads TGTGCCAGCAGTCTACTGGACGGTCCCTACGAGCAGTACTTC. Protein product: CASSLLDGPYEQYF.

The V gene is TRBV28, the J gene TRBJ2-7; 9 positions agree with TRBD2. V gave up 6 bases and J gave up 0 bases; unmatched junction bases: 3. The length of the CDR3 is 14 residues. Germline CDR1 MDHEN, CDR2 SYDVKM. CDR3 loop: CASRTLAGSYEQYF. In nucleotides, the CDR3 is TGTGCCAGCAGAACACTAGCGGGCTCCTACGAGCAGTACTTC.

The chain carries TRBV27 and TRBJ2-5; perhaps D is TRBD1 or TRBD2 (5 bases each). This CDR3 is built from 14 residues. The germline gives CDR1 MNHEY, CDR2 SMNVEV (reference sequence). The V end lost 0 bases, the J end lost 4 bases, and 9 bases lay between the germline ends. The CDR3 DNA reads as TGTGCCAGCAGTTTATCACTTGGGGGAGAGACCCAGTACTTC. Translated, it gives CASSLSLGGETQYF.

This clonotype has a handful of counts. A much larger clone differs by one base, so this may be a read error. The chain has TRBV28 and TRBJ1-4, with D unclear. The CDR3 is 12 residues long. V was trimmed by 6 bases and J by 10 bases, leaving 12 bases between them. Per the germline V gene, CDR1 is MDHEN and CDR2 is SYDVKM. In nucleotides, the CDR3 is TGTGCCAGCAGGCCGGAGGGTCGAAAACTGTTTTTT. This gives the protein CASRPEGRKLFF.

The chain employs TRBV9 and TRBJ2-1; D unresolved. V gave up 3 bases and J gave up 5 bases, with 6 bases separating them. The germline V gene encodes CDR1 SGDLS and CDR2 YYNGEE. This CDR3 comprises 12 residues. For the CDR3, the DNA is TGTGCCAGCAGCGACAGCAACAATGAGCAGTTCTTC. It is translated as CASSDSNNEQFF.

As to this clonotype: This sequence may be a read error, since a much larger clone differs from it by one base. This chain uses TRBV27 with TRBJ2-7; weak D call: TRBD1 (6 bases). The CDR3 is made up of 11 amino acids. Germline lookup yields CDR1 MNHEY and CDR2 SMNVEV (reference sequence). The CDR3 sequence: CASGGPYEQHF. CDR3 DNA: TGTGCCAGTGGGGGCCCCTACGAGCAGCACTTC.

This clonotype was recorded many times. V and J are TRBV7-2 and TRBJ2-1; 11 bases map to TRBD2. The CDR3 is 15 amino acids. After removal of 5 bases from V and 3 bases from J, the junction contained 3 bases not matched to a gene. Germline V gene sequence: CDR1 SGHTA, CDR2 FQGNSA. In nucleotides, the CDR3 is TGTGCCAGCAGCCGTGGGACTAGCGGCTACAATGAGCAGTTCTTC. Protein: CASSRGTSGYNEQFF.

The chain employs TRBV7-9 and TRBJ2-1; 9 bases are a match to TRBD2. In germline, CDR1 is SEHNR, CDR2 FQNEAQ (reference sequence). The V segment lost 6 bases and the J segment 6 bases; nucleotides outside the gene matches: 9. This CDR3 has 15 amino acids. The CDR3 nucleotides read TGTGCCAGCAGGTCTAGCGGGATCCACCTCAATGAGCAGTTCTTC. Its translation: CASRSSGIHLNEQFF.

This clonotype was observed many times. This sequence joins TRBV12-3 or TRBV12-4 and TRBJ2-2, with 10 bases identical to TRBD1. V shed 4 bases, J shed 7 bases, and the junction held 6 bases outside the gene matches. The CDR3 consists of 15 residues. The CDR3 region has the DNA TGTGCCAGCAGTTCCCGACAGGGGGCTAACGGGGAGCTGTTTTTT. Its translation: CASSSRQGANGELFF.

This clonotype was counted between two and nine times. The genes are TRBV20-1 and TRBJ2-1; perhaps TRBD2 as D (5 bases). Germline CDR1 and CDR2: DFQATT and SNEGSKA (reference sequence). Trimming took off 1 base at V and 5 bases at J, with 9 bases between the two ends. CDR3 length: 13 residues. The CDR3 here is CSARVLDNNEQFF. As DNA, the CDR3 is TGCAGTGCTAGAGTACTAGACAACAATGAGCAGTTCTTC.

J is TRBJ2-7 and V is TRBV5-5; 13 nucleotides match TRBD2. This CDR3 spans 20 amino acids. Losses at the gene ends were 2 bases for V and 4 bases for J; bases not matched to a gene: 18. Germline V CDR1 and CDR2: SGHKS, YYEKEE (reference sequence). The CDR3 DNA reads TGTGCCAGCAGCTTAGCAGGGGGCGAACTAGCGGGAGGGCCTCGGTACGAGCAGTACTTC. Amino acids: CASSLAGGELAGGPRYEQYF.

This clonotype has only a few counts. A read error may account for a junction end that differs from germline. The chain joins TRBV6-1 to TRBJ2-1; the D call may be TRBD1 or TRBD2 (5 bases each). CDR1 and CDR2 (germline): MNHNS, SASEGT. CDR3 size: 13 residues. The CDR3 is CAGSEGEHNEQFF. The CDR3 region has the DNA TGTGCCGGCAGTGAAGGGGAGCACAATGAGCAGTTCTTC.

The CDR3 reads CASSQDAAGDTSGELFF. CDR3 bases: TGTGCCAGCAGCCAAGATGCGGCGGGAGACACCTCCGGGGAGCTGTTTTTT. V usage is TRBV3-1 and J usage is TRBJ2-2, with 7 bases fitting TRBD2. V was pared by 0 bases and J by 6 bases, with 10 bases of the junction left unmatched. CDR3 length: 17 residues. Looked up from germline, CDR1 is LGHDT and CDR2 is YNNKEL (reference sequence).

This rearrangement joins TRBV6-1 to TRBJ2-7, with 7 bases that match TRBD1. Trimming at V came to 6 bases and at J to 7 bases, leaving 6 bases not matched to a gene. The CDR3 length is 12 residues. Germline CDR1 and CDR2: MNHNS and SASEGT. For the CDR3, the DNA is TGTGCCAGCAGAGGCCAGGGGGTTGAGCAGTACTTC. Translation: CASRGQGVEQYF.

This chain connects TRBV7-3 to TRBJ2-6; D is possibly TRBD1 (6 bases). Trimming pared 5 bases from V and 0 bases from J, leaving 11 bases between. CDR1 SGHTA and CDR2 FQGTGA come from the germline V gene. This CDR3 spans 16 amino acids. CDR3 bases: TGTGCCAGCAGCCAGGACAGTAGCTCTGGGGCCAACGTCCTGACTTTC. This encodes CASSQDSSSGANVLTF.

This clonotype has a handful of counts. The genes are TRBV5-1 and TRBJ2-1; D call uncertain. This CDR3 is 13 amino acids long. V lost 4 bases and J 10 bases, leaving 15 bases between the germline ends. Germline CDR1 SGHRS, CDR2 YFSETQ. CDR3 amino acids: CASSTGEVWEQFF. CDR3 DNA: TGCGCCAGCAGCACGGGTGAGGTATGGGAGCAGTTCTTC.

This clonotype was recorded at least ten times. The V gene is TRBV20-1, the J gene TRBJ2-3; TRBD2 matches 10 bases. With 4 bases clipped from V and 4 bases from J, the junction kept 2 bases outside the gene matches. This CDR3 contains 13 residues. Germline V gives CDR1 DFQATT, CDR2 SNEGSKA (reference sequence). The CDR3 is CSATSGSPDTQYF. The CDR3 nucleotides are TGCAGTGCTACTAGCGGGAGCCCAGATACGCAGTATTTT.